This section outlines one T cell receptor (beta chain) sequence together with its context. A much larger clone is a single base away; this may be a read error. The data were obtained in a study of human T cells and chemical hapten exposure. Time point in this sample: patch test 1, 2 weeks after DPC sensitization. Treatment indicated: therapeutic diphenylcyclopropenone sensitization with weekly scalp DPC. The donor pool consisted of alopecia patients aged 18 to 70 years, considered suitable for DPC. RNA extraction used unfractionated whole blood as the source of total RNA. The V gene lost 0 bases and the J gene lost 7 bases, with 10 bases spanning the gap. Germline values: CDR1 SGHDT, CDR2 YYEEEE. The CDR3 is 13 amino acids. Each CDR3 protein is one row after TCRdb ran MiXCR on the RACE reads. The sample has around 50,000 distinct CDR3 sequences, 9% to 9.5% seen once; the top ten hold about an eighth.

Here the sequenced sample was whole blood, taken in connection with sensitization to the hapten diphenylcyclopropenone (DPC). The sequence derives from a woman aged 40 to 50 with alopecia areata. Some clones in this sample may be carry-over from other donors' samples. The rearrangement joins TRBV5-6 to TRBJ2-5, with D possibly TRBD2 on 5 matching bases. The CDR3 DNA is TGTGCCAGCAGCTTGGGACTAACGGGGACCCAGTACTTC. This codes for CASSLGLTGTQYF. Looking up the rest from reference TRBV5-6 and TRBJ2-5 gives the full variable domain: DAGVTQSPTHLIKTRGQQVTLRCSPKSGHDTVSWYQQALGQGPQFIFQYYEEEERQRGNFPDRFSGHQFPNYSSELNVNALLLGDSALYLCASSLGLTGTQYFGPGTRLLVL.